The subject of this entry is one TCR beta chain. Its antigen is undetermined. The CDR3 has 13 residues. From germline, CDR1 is MNHEY and CDR2 SMNVEV (reference sequence). Trimming pared 0 bases from V and 7 bases from J, leaving 9 bases between. A single record per CDR3 protein comes from TCRdb applying MiXCR to the 5' RACE reads. The top ten hold about 25% of the sample, which has hundreds of thousands of distinct CDR3 sequences, roughly 4% seen once. This entry comes from a study of T cells after yellow fever vaccination. The study, taken as a whole, reports: Faster peaking, at day 5 versus 15, marked a secondary response that was weaker.

This clonotype was sampled from a man between 18 and 29 years old who received the YFV17D yellow fever vaccine. Sequenced material: PBMCs, taken on the day of the yellow fever booster vaccination. The chain carries TRBV27 and TRBJ1-1; D is ambiguous. CDR3 DNA sequence: TGTGCCAGCAGTTTATCGGGCGATAGTGAAGCTTTCTTT. Encoded protein: CASSLSGDSEAFF.